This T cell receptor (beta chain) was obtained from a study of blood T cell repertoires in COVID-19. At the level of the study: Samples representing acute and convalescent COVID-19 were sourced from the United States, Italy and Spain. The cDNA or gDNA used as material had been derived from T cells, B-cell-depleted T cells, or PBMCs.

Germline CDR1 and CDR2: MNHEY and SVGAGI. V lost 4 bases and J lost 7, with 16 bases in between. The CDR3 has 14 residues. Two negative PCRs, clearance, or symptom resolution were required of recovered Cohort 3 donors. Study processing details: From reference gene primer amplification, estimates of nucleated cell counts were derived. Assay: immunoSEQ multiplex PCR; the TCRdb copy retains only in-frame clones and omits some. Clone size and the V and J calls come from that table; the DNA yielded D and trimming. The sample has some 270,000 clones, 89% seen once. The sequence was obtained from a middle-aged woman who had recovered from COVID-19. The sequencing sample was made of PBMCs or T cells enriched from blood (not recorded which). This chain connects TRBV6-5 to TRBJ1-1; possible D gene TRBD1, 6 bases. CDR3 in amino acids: CASSSIGGGSEAFF. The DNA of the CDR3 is TGTGCCAGCAGTTCCATAGGGGGAGGGAGTGAAGCTTTCTTT.